The rows below give T cell receptor beta chains drawn from one sample of a study of blood T cell repertoires in COVID-19. Assay: immunoSEQ multiplex PCR; the TCRdb copy retains only in-frame clones and omits some. The repertoire consists of about 100,000 clones, with roughly 90% occurring once and the leading ten covering 5% to 6.5%. Sample: peripheral blood. The origin of the receptors is a human donor in a cohort sampled during active COVID-19. Each CDR3 is given with its conserved first and last residue. Fields, in order: J gene, clone size, D gene, V gene, CDR3 protein, CDR3 DNA. The D gene is left open where the match is weak. The size entry is marked missing in some rows and otherwise reads once, few, many or a size class.

TRBJ2-2	NA	TRBD1	TRBV4-3	CASSQERTGGTGELFF	TGCGCCAGCAGCCAAGAGAGGACAGGGGGCACCGGGGAGCTGTTTTTT
TRBJ2-3	NA	TRBD2	TRBV3-1/TRBV3-2	CASSHLGPSGTTTYTDTQYF	TGTGCCAGCAGTCACCTGGGTCCTAGCGGTACTACTACTTACACAGATACGCAGTATTTT
TRBJ2-1	NA	TRBD2	TRBV24-1	CATRGTSGRDYNEQFF	TGTGCCACCAGAGGGACTAGCGGGAGAGACTACAATGAGCAGTTCTTC
TRBJ1-2	NA	NA	TRBV28	CASKRRDTQSSDTF	TGTGCCAGCAAACGACGGGACACCCAATCTTCAGACACCTTC
TRBJ2-3	NA	NA	TRBV7-8	CASSLVRGDTRGDTQYF	TGTGCCAGCAGCTTAGTTCGTGGGGATACAAGGGGGGATACGCAGTATTTT
TRBJ2-5	NA	TRBD2	TRBV5-1	CASRWRGSQETQYF	TGCGCCAGCAGGTGGCGGGGGTCCCAAGAGACCCAGTACTTC
TRBJ1-4	NA	TRBD1	TRBV20-1	CSASRQGRTNEKLFF	TGCAGTGCTAGTCGACAGGGGAGGACTAATGAAAAACTGTTTTTT
TRBJ2-2	NA	TRBD2	TRBV29-1	CSVESGGRARVGTGELFF	TGCAGCGTTGAGAGTGGCGGGAGGGCCCGGGTGGGCACCGGGGAGCTGTTTTTT
TRBJ1-6	NA	NA	TRBV5-4	CASNRPPGPLHF	TGTGCCAGCAACCGACCCCCGGGACCCCTCCACTTT
TRBJ2-7	NA	TRBD1	TRBV19	CASSTGQGAYEQYF	TGTGCCAGTAGCACGGGACAGGGGGCCTACGAGCAGTACTTC
TRBJ2-7	few	NA	TRBV4-2	CASSQPRGEQYF	TGTGCCAGCAGCCAACCACGGGGCGAGCAGTACTTC
TRBJ1-1	NA	TRBD1	TRBV5-1	CASSLWGQGEEAFF	TGCGCCAGCAGCTTATGGGGACAGGGAGAAGAAGCTTTCTTT
TRBJ2-5	NA	NA	TRBV9	CASSVFGGIETQYF	TGTGCCAGCAGCGTCTTTGGGGGGATAGAGACCCAGTACTTC
TRBJ2-7	NA	TRBD2	TRBV27	CASSLGLAAYEQYF	TGTGCCAGCAGTCTCGGACTAGCGGCCTACGAGCAGTACTTC
TRBJ1-4	NA	NA	TRBV5-1	CASSLTATNEKLFF	TGCGCCAGCAGCTTAACAGCAACTAATGAAAAACTGTTTTTT
TRBJ2-7	NA	NA	TRBV2	CASSAQGLYEQYF	TGTGCCAGCAGTGCGCAGGGCCTTTACGAGCAGTACTTC
TRBJ1-5	NA	NA	TRBV19	CASSIRVVGQPQHF	TGTGCCAGTAGTATACGGGTTGTTGGTCAGCCCCAGCATTTT
TRBJ2-2	NA	NA	TRBV7-2	CASREQAVNTGELFF	TGTGCCAGCAGGGAACAAGCGGTAAACACCGGGGAGCTGTTTTTT
TRBJ1-3	NA	TRBD1	TRBV29-1	CSVEGDRGANTIYF	TGCAGCGTTGAGGGGGACAGGGGAGCAAACACCATATATTTT
TRBJ2-7	NA	NA	TRBV19	CASSPGQGLTYEQYF	TGTGCCAGTAGTCCAGGACAAGGCCTAACCTACGAGCAGTACTTC
TRBJ1-5	once	NA	TRBV28	CASSFGGARNQPQHF	TGTGCCAGCAGTTTTGGAGGGGCGCGCAATCAGCCCCAGCATTTT
TRBJ1-3	NA	NA	TRBV11-3	CASSSRAGGTIYF	TGTGCCAGCAGCTCTAGGGCAGGAGGCACCATATATTTT
TRBJ2-7	NA	TRBD2	TRBV11-2	CASSVAGLAAEQYF	TGTGCCAGCAGTGTAGCGGGACTAGCAGCCGAGCAGTACTTC
TRBJ2-1	NA	TRBD2	TRBV25-1	CASSGLTSETYNEQFF	TGTGCCAGCAGTGGATTAACTAGCGAAACCTACAATGAGCAGTTCTTC
TRBJ2-1	NA	TRBD2	TRBV7-9	CASSLAGTSLNEQFF	TGTGCCAGCAGCTTAGCGGGGACTAGCCTGAATGAGCAGTTCTTC
TRBJ2-7	NA	NA	TRBV15	CATSRDLGLNEQYF	TGTGCCACCAGCAGAGATCTGGGACTGAACGAGCAGTACTTC
TRBJ2-1	once	TRBD1	TRBV3-1/TRBV3-2	CASSPGTVQFF	TGTGCCAGCAGCCCCGGGACAGTGCAGTTCTTC
TRBJ2-7	NA	NA	TRBV4-2	CASSQVGGNEQYF	TGTGCCAGCAGCCAAGTCGGGGGAAACGAGCAGTACTTC
TRBJ1-5	NA	NA	TRBV19	CASSIQDSSYSNQPQHF	TGTGCCAGTAGTATTCAAGACAGCAGTTATAGCAATCAGCCCCAGCATTTT
TRBJ2-3	NA	NA	TRBV7-6	CASSLVGGSTDTQYF	TGTGCCAGCAGCTTAGTAGGCGGGAGCACAGATACGCAGTATTTT
TRBJ1-2	NA	TRBD1	TRBV4-1	CASSLSGQGSYGYTF	TGCGCCAGCAGCCTGTCTGGACAGGGATCCTATGGCTACACCTTC
TRBJ1-1	NA	NA	TRBV30	CAWSAVMNTEAFF	TGTGCCTGGAGTGCAGTCATGAACACTGAAGCTTTCTTT
TRBJ2-1	once	TRBD2	TRBV7-9	CAIRPQTSGNYNEQFF	TGTGCCATCAGACCCCAGACTAGCGGGAACTACAATGAGCAGTTCTTC
TRBJ2-7	NA	NA	TRBV6-4	CASSDPLRSYEQYF	TGTGCCAGCAGTGACCCACTTAGATCCTACGAGCAGTACTTC
TRBJ2-5	NA	TRBD2	TRBV9	CASSVGLAVQETQYF	TGTGCCAGCAGCGTAGGGCTAGCGGTCCAAGAGACCCAGTACTTC
TRBJ2-1	NA	NA	TRBV5-4	CASSLVSVAGNEQFF	TGTGCCAGCAGCTTGGTCAGCGTGGCCGGGAATGAGCAGTTCTTC
TRBJ2-1	NA	TRBD2	TRBV28	CASSLGLEQFF	TGTGCCAGCAGTTTGGGACTAGAGCAGTTCTTC
TRBJ1-2	NA	NA	TRBV7-9	CASSLNGGYTF	TGTGCCAGCAGCCTAAATGGTGGCTACACCTTC
TRBJ1-3	NA	TRBD1	TRBV6-5	CASSYDRGPGNTIYF	TGTGCCAGCAGTTACGACAGGGGACCTGGAAACACCATATATTTT
TRBJ2-4	NA	TRBD1	TRBV12-5	CASGPGQGLTDIQYF	TGTGCTAGTGGACCGGGACAGGGCCTCACGGACATTCAGTACTTC
TRBJ1-1	NA	NA	TRBV7-9	CASSLDRNGGLNTEAFF	TGTGCCAGCAGCTTGGACAGAAACGGGGGGCTGAACACTGAAGCTTTCTTT
TRBJ2-7	NA	NA	TRBV7-3	CASSLYGATTEISYEQYF	TGTGCCAGCAGCTTATACGGAGCAACGACGGAGATTAGCTACGAGCAGTACTTC
TRBJ2-7	NA	TRBD1	TRBV28	CASSPRGQSSYEQYF	TGTGCCAGCAGTCCTAGGGGACAGAGCTCCTACGAGCAGTACTTC